This TCR beta chain was recovered during a study of blood T cell repertoires in COVID-19. The wider study: Sites in the United States, Italy and Spain provided acute and convalescent COVID-19 samples.

Under the authors' procedure: Researchers report that nucleated cell counts were estimated from reference gene primer amplification. The data were produced by immunoSEQ multiplex PCR, yet TCRdb's version contains in-frame clones alone and is incomplete. D and trimming come from the DNA, and the V and J calls and clone size come from that table. The sample consists of about 240,000 clones, about 79% of them appearing once. Trimming took 4 bases from V and 0 from J; bases not matched to a gene: 6. CDR1 is MNHEY and CDR2 is SMNVEV in the germline V gene (reference sequence). The CDR3 has 17 amino acids.

Sequenced: peripheral blood. The TCR comes from a woman older than 75 with acute or convalescent COVID-19. The J gene is TRBJ1-6, the V gene TRBV27; 7 bases are a match to TRBD1. The CDR3 loop reads CASSSGQLSSYNSPLHF. Written as DNA, the CDR3 is TGTGCCAGCAGTTCGGGACAGTTGAGCTCCTATAATTCACCCCTCCACTTT.